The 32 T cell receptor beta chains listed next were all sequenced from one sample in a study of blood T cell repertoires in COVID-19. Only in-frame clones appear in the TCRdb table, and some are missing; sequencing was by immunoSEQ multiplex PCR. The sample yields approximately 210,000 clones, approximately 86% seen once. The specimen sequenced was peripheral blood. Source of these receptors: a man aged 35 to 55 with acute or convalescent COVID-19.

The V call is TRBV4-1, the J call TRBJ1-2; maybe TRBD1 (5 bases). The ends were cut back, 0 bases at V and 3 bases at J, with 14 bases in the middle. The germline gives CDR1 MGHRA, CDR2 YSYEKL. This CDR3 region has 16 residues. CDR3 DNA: TGCGCCAGCAGCCAAGATTTGGGGGGACTGTACTATGGCTACACCTTC. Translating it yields CASSQDLGGLYYGYTF.

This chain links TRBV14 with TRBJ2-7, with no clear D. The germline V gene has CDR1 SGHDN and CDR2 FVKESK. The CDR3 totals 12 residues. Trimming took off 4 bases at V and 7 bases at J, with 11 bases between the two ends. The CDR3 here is CASSRSRREQYF. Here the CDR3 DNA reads TGTGCCAGCAGCCGAAGTCGCAGGGAGCAGTACTTC.

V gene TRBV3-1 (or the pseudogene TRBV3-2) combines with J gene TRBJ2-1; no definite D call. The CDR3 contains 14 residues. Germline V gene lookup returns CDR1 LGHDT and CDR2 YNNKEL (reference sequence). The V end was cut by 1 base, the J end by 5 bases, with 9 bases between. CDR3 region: CASSQVNSNNEQFF. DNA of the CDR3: TGTGCCAGCAGCCAAGTCAACAGTAACAATGAGCAGTTCTTC.

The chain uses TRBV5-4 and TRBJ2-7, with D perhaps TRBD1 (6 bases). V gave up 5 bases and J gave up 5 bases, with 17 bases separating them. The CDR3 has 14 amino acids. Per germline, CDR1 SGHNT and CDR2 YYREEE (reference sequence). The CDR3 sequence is CASSRDTGFDEQYF. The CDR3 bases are TGTGCCAGCAGTCGAGATACAGGGTTTGACGAGCAGTACTTC.

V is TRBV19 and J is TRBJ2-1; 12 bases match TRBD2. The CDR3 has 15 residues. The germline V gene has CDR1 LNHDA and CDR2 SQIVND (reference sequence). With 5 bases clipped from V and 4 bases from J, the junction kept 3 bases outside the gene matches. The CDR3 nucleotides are TGTGCCAGTAGTCGACTAGCGGGGGTTTACAATGAGCAGTTCTTC. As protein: CASSRLAGVYNEQFF. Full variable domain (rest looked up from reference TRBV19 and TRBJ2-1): DGGITQSPKYLFRKEGQNVTLSCEQNLNHDAMYWYRQDPGQGLRLIYYSQIVNDFQKGDIAEGYSVSREKKESFPLTVTSAQKNPTAFYLCASSRLAGVYNEQFFGPGTRLTVL.

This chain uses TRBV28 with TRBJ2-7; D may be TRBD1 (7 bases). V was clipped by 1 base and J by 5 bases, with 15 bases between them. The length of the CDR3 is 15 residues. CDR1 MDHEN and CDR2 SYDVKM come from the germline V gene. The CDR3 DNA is TGTGCCAGCAGTTTATTCCGGACAGGAGGGAACGAGCAGTACTTC. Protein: CASSLFRTGGNEQYF.

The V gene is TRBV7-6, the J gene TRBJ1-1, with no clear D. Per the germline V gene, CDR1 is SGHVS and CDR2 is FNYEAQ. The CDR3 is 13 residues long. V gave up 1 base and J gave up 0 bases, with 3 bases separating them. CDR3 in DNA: TGTGCCAGCAGCTTAGTCGTGAACACTGAAGCTTTCTTT. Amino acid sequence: CASSLVVNTEAFF.

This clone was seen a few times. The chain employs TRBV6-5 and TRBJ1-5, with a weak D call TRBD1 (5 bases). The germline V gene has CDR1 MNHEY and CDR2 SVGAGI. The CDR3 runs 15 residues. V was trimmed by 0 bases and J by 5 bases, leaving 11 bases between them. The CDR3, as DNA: TGTGCCAGCAGTTACTCGAGCAGGGCGGATCAGCCCCAGCATTTT. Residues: CASSYSSRADQPQHF.

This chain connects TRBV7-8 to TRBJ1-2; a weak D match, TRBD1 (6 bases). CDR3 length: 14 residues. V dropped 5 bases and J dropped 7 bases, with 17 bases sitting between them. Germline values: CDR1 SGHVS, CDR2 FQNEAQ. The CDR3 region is CASSLKRTESGYTF. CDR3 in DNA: TGTGCCAGCAGCCTAAAAAGGACAGAGAGTGGCTACACCTTC.

The CDR3 loop reads CASSSGTGWREQYF. The CDR3 DNA reads as TGTGCCAGCAGCTCCGGGACAGGGTGGCGCGAGCAGTACTTC. V and J are TRBV28 and TRBJ2-7; 9 bases fit TRBD1. The J segment lost 6 bases and the V segment lost 6 bases, leaving 9 bases of the junction unmatched. Germline CDR1 reads MDHEN; CDR2 reads SYDVKM. CDR3 length equals 14 residues.

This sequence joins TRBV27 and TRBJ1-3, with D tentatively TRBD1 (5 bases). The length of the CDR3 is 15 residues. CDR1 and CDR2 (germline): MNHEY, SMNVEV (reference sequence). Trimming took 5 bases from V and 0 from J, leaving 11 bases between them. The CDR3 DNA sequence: TGTGCCAGCAGTGGGGCCAGCACCTCTGGAAACACCATATATTTT. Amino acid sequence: CASSGASTSGNTIYF.

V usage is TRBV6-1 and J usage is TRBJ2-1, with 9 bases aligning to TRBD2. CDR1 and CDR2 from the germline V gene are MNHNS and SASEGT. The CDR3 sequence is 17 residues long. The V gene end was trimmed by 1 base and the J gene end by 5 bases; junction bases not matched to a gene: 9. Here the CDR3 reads CASSEESGGRGDNEQFF. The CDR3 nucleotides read TGTGCCAGCAGTGAAGAGAGCGGCGGGAGGGGGGACAATGAGCAGTTCTTC.

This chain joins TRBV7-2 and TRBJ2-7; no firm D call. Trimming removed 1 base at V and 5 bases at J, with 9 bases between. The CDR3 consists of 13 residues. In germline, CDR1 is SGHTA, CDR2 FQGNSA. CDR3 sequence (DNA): TGTGCCAGCAGCTTAGTTCCTATGGACGAGCAGTACTTC. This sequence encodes CASSLVPMDEQYF.

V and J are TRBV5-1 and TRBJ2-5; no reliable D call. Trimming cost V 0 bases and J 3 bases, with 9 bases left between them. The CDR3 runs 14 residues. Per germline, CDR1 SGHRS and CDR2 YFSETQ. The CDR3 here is CASSLGSTEETQYF. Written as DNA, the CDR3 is TGCGCCAGCAGCTTGGGTTCTACAGAAGAGACCCAGTACTTC. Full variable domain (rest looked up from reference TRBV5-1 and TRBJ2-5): KAGVTQTPRYLIKTRGQQVTLSCSPISGHRSVSWYQQTPGQGLQFLFEYFSETQRNKGNFPGRFSGRQFSNSRSEMNVSTLELGDSALYLCASSLGSTEETQYFGPGTRLLVL.

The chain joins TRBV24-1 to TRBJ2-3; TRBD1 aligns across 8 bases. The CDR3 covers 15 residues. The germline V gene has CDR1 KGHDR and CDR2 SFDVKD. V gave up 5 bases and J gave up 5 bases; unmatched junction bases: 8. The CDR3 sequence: CATSASTGVGDTQYF. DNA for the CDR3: TGTGCCACCAGTGCCTCGACAGGGGTGGGAGATACGCAGTATTTT.

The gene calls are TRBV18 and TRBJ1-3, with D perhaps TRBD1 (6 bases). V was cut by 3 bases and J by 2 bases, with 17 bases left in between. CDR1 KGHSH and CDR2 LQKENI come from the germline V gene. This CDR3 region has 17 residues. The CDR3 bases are TGTGCCAGCTCACCTACACGGACAGTCTTTACTGGAAACACCATATATTTT. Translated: CASSPTRTVFTGNTIYF.

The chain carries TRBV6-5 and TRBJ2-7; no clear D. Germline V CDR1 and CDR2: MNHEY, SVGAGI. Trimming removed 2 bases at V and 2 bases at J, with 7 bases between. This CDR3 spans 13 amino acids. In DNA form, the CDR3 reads TGTGCCAGCAGTTACGGCGGAACCTACGAGCAGTACTTC. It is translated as CASSYGGTYEQYF.

CDR3: CASSFAVDYNEQFF. The CDR3 DNA sequence: TGTGCCAGCAGTTTCGCGGTAGACTACAATGAGCAGTTCTTC. This sequence joins TRBV27 and TRBJ2-1; D uncertain. Germline V gene lookup returns CDR1 MNHEY and CDR2 SMNVEV (reference sequence). Trimming shortened V by 3 bases and J by 3 bases, and 9 bases separated the two germline ends. The CDR3 consists of 14 residues.

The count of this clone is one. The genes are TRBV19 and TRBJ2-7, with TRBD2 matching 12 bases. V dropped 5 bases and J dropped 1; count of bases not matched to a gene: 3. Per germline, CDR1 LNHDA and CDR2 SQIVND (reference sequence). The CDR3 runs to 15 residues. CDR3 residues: CASSPTSGRSYEQYF. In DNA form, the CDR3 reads TGTGCCAGTAGTCCGACTAGCGGGAGATCCTACGAGCAGTACTTC.

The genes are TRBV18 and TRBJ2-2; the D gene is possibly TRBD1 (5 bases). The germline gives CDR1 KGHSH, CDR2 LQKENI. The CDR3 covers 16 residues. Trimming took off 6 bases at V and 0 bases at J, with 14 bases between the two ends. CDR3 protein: CASSDPTDSNTGELFF. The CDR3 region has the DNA TGTGCCAGCTCGGATCCGACAGACTCGAACACCGGGGAGCTGTTTTTT.

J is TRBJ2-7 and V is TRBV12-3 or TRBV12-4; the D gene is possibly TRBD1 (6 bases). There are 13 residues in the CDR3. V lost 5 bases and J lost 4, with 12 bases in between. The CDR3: CASSRTGWYEQYF. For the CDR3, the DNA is TGTGCCAGCAGTCGTACAGGGTGGTACGAGCAGTACTTC.

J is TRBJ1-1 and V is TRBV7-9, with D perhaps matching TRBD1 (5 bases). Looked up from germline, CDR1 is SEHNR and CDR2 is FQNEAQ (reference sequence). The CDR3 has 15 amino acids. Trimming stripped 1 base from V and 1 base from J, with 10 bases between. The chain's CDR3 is CASSLVAGQNTEAFF. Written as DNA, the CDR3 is TGTGCCAGCAGCTTAGTGGCCGGACAGAACACTGAAGCTTTCTTT.

For the CDR3, the DNA is TGTGCCAGCAGCGGGGCGGGAGGTGCAGATACGCAGTATTTT. It translates to CASSGAGGADTQYF. This chain joins TRBV9 and TRBJ2-3; TRBD2 agrees at 8 bases. The V gene end was trimmed by 3 bases and the J gene end by 4 bases; junction bases not matched to a gene: 4. This CDR3 comprises 14 residues. Germline V gene data show CDR1 as SGDLS and CDR2 as YYNGEE. The full variable domain, its missing parts supplied by reference TRBV9 and TRBJ2-3, is DSGVTQTPKHLITATGQRVTLRCSPRSGDLSVYWYQQSLDQGLQFLIQYYNGEERAKGNILERFSAQQFPDLHSELNLSSLELGDSALYFCASSGAGGADTQYFGPGTRLTVL.

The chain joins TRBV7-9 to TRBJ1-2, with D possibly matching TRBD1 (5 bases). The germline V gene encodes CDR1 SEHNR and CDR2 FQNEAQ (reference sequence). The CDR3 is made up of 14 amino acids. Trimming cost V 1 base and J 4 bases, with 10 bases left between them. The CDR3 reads CASSLGGGRYGYTF. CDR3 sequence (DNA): TGTGCCAGCAGCTTAGGGGGGGGACGCTATGGCTACACCTTC.

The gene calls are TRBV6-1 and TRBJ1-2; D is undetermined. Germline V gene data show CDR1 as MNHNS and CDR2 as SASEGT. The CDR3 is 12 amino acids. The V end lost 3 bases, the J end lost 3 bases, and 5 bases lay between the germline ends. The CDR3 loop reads CASSDSDYGYTF. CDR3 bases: TGTGCCAGCAGTGACAGCGACTATGGCTACACCTTC.

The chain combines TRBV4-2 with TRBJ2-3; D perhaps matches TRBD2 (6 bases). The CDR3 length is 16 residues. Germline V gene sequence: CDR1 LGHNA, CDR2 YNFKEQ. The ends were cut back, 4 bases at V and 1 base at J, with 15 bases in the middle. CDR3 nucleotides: TGTGCCAGCAGCCCCCTTGGTAGCGGAGGCACAGATACGCAGTATTTT. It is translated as CASSPLGSGGTDTQYF.

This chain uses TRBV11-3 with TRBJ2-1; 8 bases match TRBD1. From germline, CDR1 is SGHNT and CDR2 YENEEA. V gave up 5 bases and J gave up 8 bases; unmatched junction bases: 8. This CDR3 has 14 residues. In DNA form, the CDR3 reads TGTGCCAGCAGCCCCCGGCCAGGGGGCTATGAGCAGTTCTTC. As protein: CASSPRPGGYEQFF.

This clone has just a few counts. The CDR3 loop reads CSARAQGKWFF. For the CDR3, the DNA is TGCAGTGCTAGAGCTCAGGGGAAATGGTTCTTC. The chain joins TRBV20-1 to TRBJ2-1; perhaps TRBD1 as D (6 bases). Germline V gives CDR1 DFQATT, CDR2 SNEGSKA (reference sequence). The germline V and J ends were trimmed by 1 base and 15 bases, with 13 bases remaining between them. This CDR3 is 11 amino acids long.

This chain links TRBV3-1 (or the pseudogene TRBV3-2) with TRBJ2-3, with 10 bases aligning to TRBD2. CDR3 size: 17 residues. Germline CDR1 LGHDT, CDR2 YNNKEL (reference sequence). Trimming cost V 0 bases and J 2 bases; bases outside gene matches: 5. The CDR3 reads CASSQDTSGANTDTQYF. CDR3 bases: TGTGCCAGCAGCCAAGATACTAGCGGGGCGAACACAGATACGCAGTATTTT.

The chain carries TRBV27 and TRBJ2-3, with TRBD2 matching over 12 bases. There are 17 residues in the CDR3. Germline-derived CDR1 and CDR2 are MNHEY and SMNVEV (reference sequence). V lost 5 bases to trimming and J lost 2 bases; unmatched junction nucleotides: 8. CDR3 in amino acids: CASSGGLAGRYTDTQYF. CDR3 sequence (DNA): TGTGCCAGCAGTGGCGGACTAGCGGGGAGATACACAGATACGCAGTATTTT.

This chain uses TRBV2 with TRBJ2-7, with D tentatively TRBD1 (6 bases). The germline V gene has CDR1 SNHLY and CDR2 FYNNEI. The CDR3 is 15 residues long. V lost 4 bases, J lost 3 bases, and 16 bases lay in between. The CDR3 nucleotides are TGTGCCAGCAGTGCAGGGACAAGGGGAGACTACGAGCAGTACTTC. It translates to CASSAGTRGDYEQYF.

Here the CDR3 reads CASSHSTDRSYGYTF. CDR3 DNA: TGTGCCAGCTCACATTCCACGGACAGGAGCTATGGCTACACCTTC. The gene calls are TRBV18 and TRBJ1-2; 7 nucleotides align to TRBD1. The CDR3 extends over 15 amino acids. The V gene's germline CDR1 is KGHSH and CDR2 LQKENI. The V segment lost 4 bases and the J segment 4 bases; nucleotides outside the gene matches: 9. Together with reference TRBV18 and TRBJ1-2, the CDR3 gives the full variable domain: NAGVMQNPRHLVRRRGQEARLRCSPMKGHSHVYWYRQLPEEGLKFMVYLQKENIIDESGMPKERFSAEFPKEGPSILRIQQVVRGDSAAYFCASSHSTDRSYGYTFGSGTRLTVV.